A single sample gave rise to the 5 T cell receptor beta chains below, sequenced in a study of regulatory T cells in long-lasting Graves disease. Time point here: newly diagnosed GD, antithyroid drugs for less than 3 months. From RNA extracted from PBMCs, the TCR library was made. Combining iRepertoire HTBI primers with Arm-PCR of CDR3 regions, the authors built TCR beta libraries. TCRdb independently ran MiXCR on the multiplex PCR reads; one entry per CDR3 protein. This table holds 520,000 or so distinct CDR3 sequences, 9.5% to 15% found once. These data also featured in a second study, about T cells in Graves' hyperthyroidism and ophthalmopathy.

The starting material was peripheral blood mononuclear cells (PBMCs), obtained at new diagnosis, from a patient treated with antithyroid drugs. These receptor sequences come from a woman in her thirties with Graves disease.

A word on this clonotype: A much larger clone lies one base from this, so it may be a read error. The genes are TRBV6-5 and TRBJ1-6; 7 bases align to TRBD1. Germline CDR1 reads MNHEY; CDR2 reads SVGAGI. This CDR3 has 15 amino acids. CDR3 sequence: CAGSYSHRGFSPLHF. In nucleotides, the CDR3 is TGTGCCGGCAGTTACTCTCACAGGGGTTTCTCACCCCTCCACTTT.

This clonotype came up many times. The CDR3 loop is CASRVSGANVLTF. The CDR3 nucleotides are TGTGCCAGCCGGGTCTCTGGGGCCAACGTCCTGACTTTC. The V gene is TRBV12-3 or TRBV12-4, the J gene TRBJ2-6; D remains ambiguous. Trimming removed 8 bases from V and 0 bases from J, with 5 bases in between. The CDR3 is 13 amino acids.

The chain recombines TRBV30 with TRBJ2-4; a possible D gene is TRBD2 (6 bases). The germline gives CDR1 GTSNPN, CDR2 SVGIG (reference sequence). This CDR3 is built from 13 residues. Trimming stripped 1 base from V and 7 bases from J, with 11 bases between. The CDR3 region has the DNA TGTGCCTGGAGTGGGACGGGAGCGAACATTCAGTACTTC. Translated: CAWSGTGANIQYF.

This clonotype was seen at least ten times. The chain joins TRBV7-8 to TRBJ2-1; D possibly matches TRBD1 or TRBD2 (5 bases each). This CDR3 contains 13 residues. Trimming removed 3 bases at V and 4 bases at J, with 7 bases between. Germline lookup yields CDR1 SGHVS and CDR2 FQNEAQ. CDR3: CASSFREYNEQFF. Here the CDR3 DNA reads TGTGCCAGCAGCTTCAGGGAGTACAATGAGCAGTTCTTC.

This clonotype has a count of ten or more. The chain carries TRBV20-1 and TRBJ2-1; D gene ambiguous. The CDR3 consists of 15 residues. The germline V gene has CDR1 DFQATT and CDR2 SNEGSKA (reference sequence). V lost 5 bases, J lost 5 bases, and 19 bases lay in between. This chain's CDR3 is CSARSLEFSHNEQFF. Written as DNA, the CDR3 is TGCAGTGCTCGAAGTCTAGAATTTTCACACAATGAGCAGTTCTTC.